The rows below give T cell receptor beta chains drawn from one sample of a study of blood T cells in healthy people across ages. TCRdb fed the 5' RACE reads into MiXCR, producing one record per CDR3 protein. The top ten clones hold around 16% of a sample with more than 800,000 distinct CDR3 sequences, 25% to 35% of them seen once. The source material was blood. These receptors were collected from a woman aged 80 or older in good health. Each CDR3 is given with its conserved first and last residue. D genes are given only for firm matches. Clone size is shown for a subset of rows, as once, few, many or a class of expanded clone.

CDR3 DNA,CDR3 protein,D gene,J gene,V gene,clone size
TGTGCCAGCAGCGGGGTGGTCGGGACAGGGGTGCAAAATTCACCCCTCCACTTT,CASSGVVGTGVQNSPLHF,TRBD1,TRBJ1-6,TRBV5-6,-
TGTGCCAGCAGAGGCGACAGGGGGGCCACCTACGAGCAGTACTTC,CASRGDRGATYEQYF,TRBD1,TRBJ2-7,TRBV6-6,-
TGCGCCAGCAGCCAAGATCATCGGTCGGGTTCGGCTAATGAAAAACTGTTTTTT,CASSQDHRSGSANEKLFF,-,TRBJ1-4,TRBV4-3,-
TGTGCCTGGAGACAGGGGGTACGGTCACCCCTCCACTTT,CAWRQGVRSPLHF,TRBD1,TRBJ1-6,TRBV30,few
TGTGCCGGCAGTTTATGGAGTAGCGGGGCCTACGAGCAGTACTTC,CAGSLWSSGAYEQYF,TRBD2,TRBJ2-7,TRBV27,few
TGTGCCAGCAGTGACGGGGGACAGCCCTCTGGGACCAACGTCCTGACTTTC,CASSDGGQPSGTNVLTF,TRBD1,TRBJ2-6,TRBV6-4,-
TGTGCCAGCAGTCCTTGGGACAGGGTCACAGATACGCAGTATTTT,CASSPWDRVTDTQYF,TRBD1,TRBJ2-3,TRBV6-5,-
TGTGCCAGTAGTCCGGGACTAGCGGGGGGTTTTGAGACCCAGTACTTC,CASSPGLAGGFETQYF,TRBD2,TRBJ2-5,TRBV19,few
TGTGCCACCAGTGATCTAGCGGGGGGTAACTACAATGAGCAGTTCTTC,CATSDLAGGNYNEQFF,TRBD2,TRBJ2-1,TRBV24-1,many
TGTGCCAGCAGCCGCTCCGGGAGCTCCTTTACCAAAAACATTCAGTACTTC,CASSRSGSSFTKNIQYF,-,TRBJ2-4,TRBV7-2,many
TGTGCCAGCAGCCCCCTCTCCTACGGCGGAGGGACAGATACGCAGTATTTT,CASSPLSYGGGTDTQYF,-,TRBJ2-3,TRBV3-1,-
TGCAGTGCTAGAGTTCGGGGAAGCACTGAAGCTTTCTTT,CSARVRGSTEAFF,-,TRBJ1-1,TRBV20-1,few
TGCAGTGCTGGGAGGGACAGCACAGATACGCAGTATTTT,CSAGRDSTDTQYF,TRBD2,TRBJ2-3,TRBV20-1,few
TGCGCCAGCAGACCCCTCATTGGGGGGGCTAATGAAAAACTGTTTTTT,CASRPLIGGANEKLFF,-,TRBJ1-4,TRBV4-1,-
TGCGCCAGCAGCCAAGGGGAGGGAGGTGCAGATACGCAGTATTTT,CASSQGEGGADTQYF,TRBD2,TRBJ2-3,TRBV4-3,many
TGTGCCAGCAGTTTTCGGGGATCTTCCTACGAGCAGTACTTC,CASSFRGSSYEQYF,-,TRBJ2-7,TRBV12-3/TRBV12-4,many
TGCAGTGCGAAAAGACAGGGGGCGGGCTATGGCTACACCTTC,CSAKRQGAGYGYTF,TRBD1,TRBJ1-2,TRBV20-1,-
TGTGCCAGCAGCCCGGACAGGGGGGAGCCCCAGCATTTT,CASSPDRGEPQHF,TRBD1,TRBJ1-5,TRBV7-2,many
TGTGCCAGCAGCTTAGCCAAGCGGGGGGTCCTTGGCACAGATACGCAGTATTTT,CASSLAKRGVLGTDTQYF,TRBD2,TRBJ2-3,TRBV7-2,-
TGTGCCAGCAGCTTAGCGGGCCCGGTGGGTGACTACGAGCAGTACTTC,CASSLAGPVGDYEQYF,-,TRBJ2-7,TRBV7-9,few
TGCGCCAGCAGTCCCACCGGGACCACATACAATGAGCAGTTCTTC,CASSPTGTTYNEQFF,-,TRBJ2-1,TRBV5-1,many
TGCAGTGCTAGGCCTAGACGCGGCGGATGGTACAATGAGCAGTTCTTC,CSARPRRGGWYNEQFF,-,TRBJ2-1,TRBV20-1,-
TGTGCCATCAGCGAAGGACAGTTTTATAATTCACCCCTCCACTTT,CAISEGQFYNSPLHF,-,TRBJ1-6,TRBV10-3,many
TGTGCCAGCAGTTACTCAATTCACAATGAGCAGTTCTTC,CASSYSIHNEQFF,-,TRBJ2-1,TRBV6-6,many
TGCAGTGCTAGGAACAGGGCCCGCTACGAGCAGTACTTC,CSARNRARYEQYF,-,TRBJ2-7,TRBV20-1,-
TGTGCCAGCAGTGGGGCGGTCCGGGGGGACGAGCAGTACTTC,CASSGAVRGDEQYF,TRBD2,TRBJ2-7,TRBV2,few
TGTGCCACCAAGGACATATACACAGATACGCAGTATTTT,CATKDIYTDTQYF,-,TRBJ2-3,TRBV24-1,few
TGTGCCAGCAGCTTCCCCGGGACTAGCGGGGGGGCAGTTATCACAGATACGCAGTATTTT,CASSFPGTSGGAVITDTQYF,TRBD2,TRBJ2-3,TRBV7-8,-
TGCGCCAGCAGCCAAGGTTCCGGGACAGTAGGCCACAATGAGCAGTTCTTC,CASSQGSGTVGHNEQFF,TRBD1,TRBJ2-1,TRBV4-3,many
TGCGCCAGCAGCGCAACAGGGAGTTTCTCCTACGAGCAGTACTTC,CASSATGSFSYEQYF,-,TRBJ2-7,TRBV5-1,-
TGTGCCAGCAGCCCCGGGCCTCCCCCCGTCCTGACTTTC,CASSPGPPPVLTF,-,TRBJ2-6,TRBV12-3/TRBV12-4,many
TGCAGTGCTCTACAGGGGATGGGCTACACCTTC,CSALQGMGYTF,TRBD1,TRBJ1-2,TRBV20-1,-
TGCGCCAGCAGCCCCGGGACTAGCGGGGGGTCAGATACGCAGTATTTT,CASSPGTSGGSDTQYF,TRBD2,TRBJ2-3,TRBV5-1,many
TGTGCCAGCAGCGCAAGGACAGGGGCTAACTATGGCTACACCTTC,CASSARTGANYGYTF,TRBD1,TRBJ1-2,TRBV9,many
TGCGCCAGCAGCTTGGAAGGCGTCAGGGGGCAGGGGTACTTC,CASSLEGVRGQGYF,TRBD1,TRBJ2-5,TRBV5-1,-
TGTGCCAGCAGTTACTCGAATCGAGGGACAGGGGAAGAGACCCAGTACTTC,CASSYSNRGTGEETQYF,TRBD1,TRBJ2-5,TRBV6-6,few
TGTGCCAGCAGTCCCGTATGGGGGAATAATTCACCCCTCCACTTT,CASSPVWGNNSPLHF,-,TRBJ1-6,TRBV12-3/TRBV12-4,few
TGTGCCACCAGCAGAGTAGACAGCCCAGATACGCAGTATTTT,CATSRVDSPDTQYF,-,TRBJ2-3,TRBV15,many
TGTGCCAGCAGCCAACCGGGACAGCAAGAGGCCCAGTACTTC,CASSQPGQQEAQYF,TRBD1,TRBJ2-5,TRBV3-1,few
TGCGCCAGCAGCCAAGATGCGACCTTTGCTAACTATGGCTACACCTTC,CASSQDATFANYGYTF,-,TRBJ1-2,TRBV4-3,many
TGTGCCAGCAGTCAAGCGGGACACTCTTCTGAAAAACTGTTTTTT,CASSQAGHSSEKLFF,-,TRBJ1-4,TRBV27,once
TGTGCCAGCAGCCAAGTCTTGGACAGGGGAGAGACCCAGTACTTC,CASSQVLDRGETQYF,TRBD1,TRBJ2-5,TRBV14,few
TGTGCCAGCAGTTTTGGGGTAGCAGCAGATACGCAGTATTTT,CASSFGVAADTQYF,-,TRBJ2-3,TRBV12-3/TRBV12-4,many
TGCGCCAGCAACCCAGCGGCGAACACCGGGGAGCTGTTTTTT,CASNPAANTGELFF,-,TRBJ2-2,TRBV10-1,-
TGTGCCAGCAGCCCAGATAAGGGGGGTCCCTACGAGCAGTACTTC,CASSPDKGGPYEQYF,-,TRBJ2-7,TRBV5-6,-
TGTGCCAGCAGCTTAAAGGTCAACCCTGTGGTTCAGAGCTCCTATAATTCACCCCTCCACTTT,CASSLKVNPVVQSSYNSPLHF,-,TRBJ1-6,TRBV7-8,few
TGTGCCTGGAGCCCCAGCTTCGGGGGGACTAGCGGGGGGTCGAAGTACTTC,CAWSPSFGGTSGGSKYF,TRBD2,TRBJ2-5,TRBV30,-
TGTGTCAGCAGCCTCGGGGGGCCAGATACGCAGTATTTT,CVSSLGGPDTQYF,-,TRBJ2-3,TRBV7-2,few
TGTGCCAGCAGCTTAGATCCTCGGGCTAGCGGGCGGGATGAGCAGTTCTTC,CASSLDPRASGRDEQFF,TRBD2,TRBJ2-1,TRBV7-2,once
TGTGCCAGCAGTACCGGGAGCGTCAATTCACCCCTCCACTTT,CASSTGSVNSPLHF,-,TRBJ1-6,TRBV12-3/TRBV12-4,-
TGTGCTAGTGGTTTAGGGATACAGGGTGGGAGTGAGCAGTTCTTC,CASGLGIQGGSEQFF,-,TRBJ2-1,TRBV12-5,few
TGTGCCAGCAGCCCATTGGGACAGGGGAATTTCCACGAGCAGTACTTC,CASSPLGQGNFHEQYF,TRBD1,TRBJ2-7,TRBV7-9,many
TGCGCCAGCAGCTTGTTGGTAGCGGGGTACAATGAGCAGTTCTTC,CASSLLVAGYNEQFF,TRBD2,TRBJ2-1,TRBV5-1,many
TGTGCCAGCAGCTTGGGGGGTTGGCGCAATCAGCCCCAGCATTTT,CASSLGGWRNQPQHF,-,TRBJ1-5,TRBV5-6,-
TGTGCCAGCAGGGACCGACCCGGGGAGCTGTTTTTT,CASRDRPGELFF,-,TRBJ2-2,TRBV6-1,-
TGTGCCAGCTCACCGGCCCTAAGATATGGCTACACCTTC,CASSPALRYGYTF,-,TRBJ1-2,TRBV18,many
TGTGCCAGCAGCTTCCAGGGGAAAGGTGAAAAACTGTTTTTT,CASSFQGKGEKLFF,-,TRBJ1-4,TRBV14,-
TGTGCCAGCAGTACGACAGGAGATCTGGCCAAAAACATTCAGTACTTC,CASSTTGDLAKNIQYF,-,TRBJ2-4,TRBV6-2/TRBV6-3,many